This T cell receptor beta chain was recovered during a study of T cell changes during pregnancy in multiple sclerosis. Produced via immunoSEQ multiplex PCR; TCRdb's table is partial and in-frame only. There are roughly 86,000 clones in the sample; approximately 92% occur only once, and about 3% lies in the top ten. The germline V gene encodes CDR1 SGHDT and CDR2 YYEEEE. This CDR3 is 13 amino acids long. V lost 1 base, J lost 3 bases, and 5 bases lay in between. The specimen comprised peripheral blood, sampled in the first trimester of pregnancy. The V gene is TRBV5-6, the J gene TRBJ2-1, with a weak D call TRBD1 (5 bases). This receptor was taken from a female donor with multiple sclerosis, enrolled in a pregnancy study. The CDR3 sequence: CASSLRGYNEQFF. The DNA of the CDR3 is TGTGCCAGCAGCTTGAGGGGCTACAATGAGCAGTTCTTC. The entire variable domain, with the rest obtained from reference TRBV5-6 and TRBJ2-1, is as follows: DAGVTQSPTHLIKTRGQQVTLRCSPKSGHDTVSWYQQALGQGPQFIFQYYEEEERQRGNFPDRFSGHQFPNYSSELNVNALLLGDSALYLCASSLRGYNEQFFGPGTRLTVL.